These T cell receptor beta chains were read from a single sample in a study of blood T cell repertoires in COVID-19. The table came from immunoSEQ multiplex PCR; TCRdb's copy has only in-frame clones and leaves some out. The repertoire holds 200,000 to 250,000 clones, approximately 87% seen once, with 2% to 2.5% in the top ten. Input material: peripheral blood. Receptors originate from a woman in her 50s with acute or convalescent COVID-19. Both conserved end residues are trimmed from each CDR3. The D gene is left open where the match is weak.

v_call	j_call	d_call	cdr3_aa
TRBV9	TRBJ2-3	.	ASSATGASTDTQY
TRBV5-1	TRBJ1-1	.	ASSPLGGNTEAF
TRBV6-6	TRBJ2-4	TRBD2	ASRQTSMDIQY
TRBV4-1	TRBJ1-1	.	ASSQVGLGDTEAF
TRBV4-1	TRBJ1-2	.	ASSHPMGGYGYT
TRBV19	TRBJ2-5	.	ATGGGRSYQETQY
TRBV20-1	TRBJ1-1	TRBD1	SASPGQGEAEAF
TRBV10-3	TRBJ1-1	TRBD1	AIKTGGLNTEAF
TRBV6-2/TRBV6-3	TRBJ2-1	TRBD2	ASSLRTSGSAYNEQF
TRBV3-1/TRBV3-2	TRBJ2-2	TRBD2	ASSIRGLAGWRGTGELF
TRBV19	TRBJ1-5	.	ASRAGPGQPQH